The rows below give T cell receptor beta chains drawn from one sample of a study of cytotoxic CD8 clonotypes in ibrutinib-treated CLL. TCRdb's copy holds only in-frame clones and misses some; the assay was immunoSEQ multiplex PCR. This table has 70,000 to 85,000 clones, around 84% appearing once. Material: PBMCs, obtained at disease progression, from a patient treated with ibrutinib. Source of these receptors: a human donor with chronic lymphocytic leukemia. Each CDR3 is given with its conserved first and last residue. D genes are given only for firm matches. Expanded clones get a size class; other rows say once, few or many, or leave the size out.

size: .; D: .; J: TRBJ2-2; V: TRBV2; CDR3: CASSVRDPNTGELFF; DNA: TGTGCCAGCAGTGTGCGGGACCCGAACACCGGGGAGCTGTTTTTT
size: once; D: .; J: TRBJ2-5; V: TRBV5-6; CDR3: CASSPTGQGGETQYF; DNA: TGTGCCAGCAGCCCGACCGGACAGGGAGGGGAGACCCAGTACTTC
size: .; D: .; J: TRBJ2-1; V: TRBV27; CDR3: CASSFPGNNEQFF; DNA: TGTGCCAGCAGTTTCCCCGGAAACAATGAGCAGTTCTTC
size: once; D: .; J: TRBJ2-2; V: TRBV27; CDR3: CASSRERPENTGELFF; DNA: TGTGCCAGCAGTAGAGAACGCCCTGAGAACACCGGGGAGCTGTTTTTT
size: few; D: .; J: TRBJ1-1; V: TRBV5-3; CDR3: CARSKQGVNTEAFF; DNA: TGTGCCAGAAGCAAACAGGGAGTGAACACTGAAGCTTTCTTT
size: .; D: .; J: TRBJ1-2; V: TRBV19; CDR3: CASKRYGYTF; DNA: TGTGCCAGTAAGAGGTATGGCTACACCTTC
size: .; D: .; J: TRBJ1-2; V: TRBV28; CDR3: CASASGGYTF; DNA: TGTGCCAGCGCCTCGGGGGGCTACACCTTC
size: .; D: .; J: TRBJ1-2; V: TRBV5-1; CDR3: CASSLSPNYGYTF; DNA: TGCGCCAGCAGCTTGAGTCCTAACTATGGCTACACCTTC
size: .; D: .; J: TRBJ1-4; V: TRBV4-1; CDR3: CASSQDRHGKVNEKLFF; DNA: TGCGCCAGCAGCCAAGATAGGCATGGGAAGGTTAATGAAAAACTGTTTTTT
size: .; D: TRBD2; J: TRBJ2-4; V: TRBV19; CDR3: CASIPTAGRDIQYF; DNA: TGTGCCAGTATCCCCACAGCAGGGAGGGACATTCAGTACTTC
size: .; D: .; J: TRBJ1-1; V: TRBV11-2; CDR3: CASSFWLRNTEAFF; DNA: TGTGCCAGCAGCTTTTGGTTGAGGAACACTGAAGCTTTCTTT
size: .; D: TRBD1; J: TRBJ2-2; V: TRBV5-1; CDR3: CASSLMPPGQGHPGELFF; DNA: TGCGCCAGCAGCTTAATGCCTCCGGGACAGGGGCACCCAGGGGAGCTGTTTTTT
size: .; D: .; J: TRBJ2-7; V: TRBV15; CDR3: CATSRVPRGGMSEQYF; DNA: TGTGCCACCAGCAGAGTTCCGCGGGGCGGGATGAGCGAGCAGTACTTC
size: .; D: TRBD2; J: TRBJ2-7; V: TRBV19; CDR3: CASSSGSSYEQYF; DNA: TGTGCCAGTAGTAGCGGGAGTTCCTACGAGCAGTACTTC
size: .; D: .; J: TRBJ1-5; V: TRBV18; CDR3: CASSPSSVKGQPQHF; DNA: TGTGCCAGCTCACCAAGCTCCGTCAAGGGCCAGCCCCAGCATTTT